A single TCR beta chain is shown here with its context. These data originate in a study of blood T cell repertoires in COVID-19. The CDR3 totals 15 residues. Germline V CDR1 and CDR2: MNHNS, SASEGT. V lost 0 bases, J lost 7 bases, and 12 bases lay in between. The data were produced by immunoSEQ multiplex PCR, yet TCRdb's version contains in-frame clones alone and is incomplete. In the table there are about 47,000 clones, about 81% of which are singletons. The chain carries TRBV6-1 and TRBJ1-4; D ambiguous. The clonotype comes from a human donor with acute or convalescent COVID-19. The donor label of this sample is uncertain. Sequencing was carried out using peripheral blood. The CDR3 nucleotides are TGTGCCAGCAGTGAAGCGCGTGGCGGAGTTGAAAAACTGTTTTTT. This gives the protein CASSEARGGVEKLFF.